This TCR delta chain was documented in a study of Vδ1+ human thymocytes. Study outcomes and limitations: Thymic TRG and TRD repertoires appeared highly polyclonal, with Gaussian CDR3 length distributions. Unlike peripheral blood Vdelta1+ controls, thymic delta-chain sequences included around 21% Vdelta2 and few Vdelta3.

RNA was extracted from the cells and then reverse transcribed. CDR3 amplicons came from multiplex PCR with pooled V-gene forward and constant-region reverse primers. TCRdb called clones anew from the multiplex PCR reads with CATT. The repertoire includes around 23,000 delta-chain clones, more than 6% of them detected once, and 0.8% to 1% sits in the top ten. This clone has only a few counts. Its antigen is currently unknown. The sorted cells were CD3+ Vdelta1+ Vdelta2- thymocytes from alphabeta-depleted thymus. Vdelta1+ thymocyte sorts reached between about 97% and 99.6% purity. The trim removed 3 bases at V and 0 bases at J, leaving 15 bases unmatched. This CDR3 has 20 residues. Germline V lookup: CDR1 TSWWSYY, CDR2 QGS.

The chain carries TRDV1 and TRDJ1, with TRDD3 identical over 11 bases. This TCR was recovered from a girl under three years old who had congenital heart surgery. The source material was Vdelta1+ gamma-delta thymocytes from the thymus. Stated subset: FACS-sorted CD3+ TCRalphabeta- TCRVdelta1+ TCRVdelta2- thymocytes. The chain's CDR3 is CALGDVLYLNWGINTDKLIF. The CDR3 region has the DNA TGTGCTCTTGGGGACGTCCTATACCTCAACTGGGGGATAAACACCGATAAACTCATCTTT.